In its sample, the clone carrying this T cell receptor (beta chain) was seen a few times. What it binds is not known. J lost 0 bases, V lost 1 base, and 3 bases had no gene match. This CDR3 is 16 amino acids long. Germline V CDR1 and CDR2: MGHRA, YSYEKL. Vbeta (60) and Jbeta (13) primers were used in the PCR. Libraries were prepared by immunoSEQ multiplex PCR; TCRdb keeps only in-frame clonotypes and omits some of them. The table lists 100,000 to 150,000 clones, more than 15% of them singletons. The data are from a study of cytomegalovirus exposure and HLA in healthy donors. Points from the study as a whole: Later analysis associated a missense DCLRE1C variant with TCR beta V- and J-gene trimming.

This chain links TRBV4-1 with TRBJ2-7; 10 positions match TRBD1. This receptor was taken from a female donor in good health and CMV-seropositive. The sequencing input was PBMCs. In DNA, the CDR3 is TGCGCCAGCAGCCAAGGTCGACAGGGGGCCTCCTACGAGCAGTACTTC. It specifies CASSQGRQGASYEQYF.